The entry below describes one T cell receptor (beta chain). This sample is drawn from a study of early T cells in non-severe SARS-CoV-2 infection. TCRdb analysed the 5' RACE reads with MiXCR anew, one entry per CDR3 protein. Found here are about 83,000 distinct CDR3 sequences, roughly 13% of them singletons; the top ten hold more than 1.2%. Sequences were obtained from whole blood. The receptor was isolated from an adult who was a healthcare worker with PCR-confirmed SARS-CoV-2 infection or an uninfected control (not recorded which).

CDR3 sequence (DNA): TGTGCCAGCTGGACGAGTCAAGAGACCCAGTACTTC. Amino acid sequence: CASWTSQETQYF. The chain uses TRBV28 and TRBJ2-5; unclear D gene. Trimming pared 8 bases from V and 2 bases from J, leaving 9 bases between. CDR3 length: 12 residues. CDR1 is MDHEN, CDR2 SYDVKM, per germline.